The following is a T cell receptor beta chain sequence with its context. Its antigen remains unidentified. Profiling relied on immunoSEQ multiplex PCR, and the TCRdb table lists in-frame clones only, not all of them. The table lists over 75,000 clones, approximately 88% of them singletons. This sample is part of a study of T cell responses to AZD1222 COVID-19 vaccine. Overall study findings and caveats: Spike-specific TCR depth and breadth grew after two AZD1222 doses. There were mostly white British donors and more females than males, and clonal diversity was possibly underestimated. The study sampled repertoires only after the peak T cell response.

Second-dose timings of about 4 or about 12 weeks were pooled. This CDR3 comprises 15 residues. Germline CDR1 is MNHEY and CDR2 is SVGAGI. V gave up 6 bases and J gave up 4 bases; unmatched junction bases: 6. The V call is TRBV6-5, the J call TRBJ1-3, with 10 bases lining up with TRBD1. The sample consisted of peripheral blood, taken 28 days after the second AZD1222 dose. The sequence derives from an adult who received the AZD1222 COVID-19 vaccine. CDR3 region: CASRIDRGPGNTIYF. CDR3 nucleotide sequence: TGTGCCAGCAGAATAGACAGGGGGCCGGGAAACACCATATATTTT.